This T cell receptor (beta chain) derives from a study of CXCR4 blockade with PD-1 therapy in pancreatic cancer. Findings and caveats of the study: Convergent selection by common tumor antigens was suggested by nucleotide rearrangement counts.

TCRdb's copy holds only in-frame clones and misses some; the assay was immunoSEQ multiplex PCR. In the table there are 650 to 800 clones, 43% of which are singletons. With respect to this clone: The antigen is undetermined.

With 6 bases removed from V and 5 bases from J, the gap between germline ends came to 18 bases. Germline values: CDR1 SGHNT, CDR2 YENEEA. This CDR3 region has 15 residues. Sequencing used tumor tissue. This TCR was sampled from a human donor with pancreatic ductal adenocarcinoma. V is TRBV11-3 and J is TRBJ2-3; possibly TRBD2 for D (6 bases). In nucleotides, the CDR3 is TGTGCCAGCAGGGACGAACCGGGACTGGGAGATACGCAGTATTTT. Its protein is CASRDEPGLGDTQYF.